These T cell receptor beta chains were read from a single sample in a study of blood T cell repertoires in COVID-19. TCRdb keeps only in-frame clones here, not all; method: immunoSEQ multiplex PCR. This table has about 360,000 clones, more than 75% appearing once. The specimen sequenced was PBMCs or T cells enriched from blood (not recorded which). Every receptor here comes from a man aged 40-50 years in a cohort exposed to, infected with or recovered from COVID-19 (not recorded which). Each CDR3 is given with its conserved first and last residue. The D gene is left open where the match is weak. Expanded clones are given a class, and other clones once, few, many or no size at all.

>TRBJ1-1|TRBD1|.|TRBV27
CASSSEGAGSTEAFF
TGTGCCAGCAGTTCCGAGGGGGCTGGTAGCACTGAAGCTTTCTTT
>TRBJ2-5|.|once|TRBV6-5
CASSLQGGVAETQYF
TGTGCCAGCAGTTTACAGGGTGGCGTAGCAGAGACCCAGTACTTC
>TRBJ1-3|.|.|TRBV3-1/TRBV3-2
CASSQRGPNTIYF
TGTGCCAGCAGCCAAAGGGGCCCAAACACCATATATTTT
>TRBJ2-1|.|.|TRBV2
CASSENSGHRYNEQFF
TGTGCCAGCAGTGAAAATTCGGGACACCGTTACAATGAGCAGTTCTTC
>TRBJ1-5|.|.|TRBV15
CATSRATVNQPQHF
TGTGCCACCAGCAGAGCAACAGTTAATCAGCCCCAGCATTTT
>TRBJ2-1|TRBD1|.|TRBV5-4
CASSPDRGNEQFF
TGTGCCAGCAGCCCGGACAGGGGTAATGAGCAGTTCTTC
>TRBJ1-5|TRBD1|.|TRBV28
CASRPDRGIDQPQHF
TGTGCCAGCAGGCCTGACAGGGGAATCGATCAGCCCCAGCATTTT
>TRBJ2-6|TRBD2|.|TRBV19
CASSAGGRASGANVLTF
TGTGCCAGTAGCGCGGGCGGGAGGGCCTCTGGGGCCAACGTCCTGACTTTC
>TRBJ2-2|.|.|TRBV3-1/TRBV3-2
CASSPNGIPPNLFF
TGTGCCAGCAGCCCTAACGGGATCCCTCCGAATCTGTTTTTT
>TRBJ2-1|.|.|TRBV21-1
CASSKGGDEQFF
TGTGCCAGCAGCAAGGGAGGGGATGAGCAGTTCTTC
>TRBJ2-1|TRBD1|.|TRBV5-4
CASSSGTGVGSEQFF
TGTGCCAGCAGCTCCGGGACAGGGGTAGGGAGTGAGCAGTTCTTC
>TRBJ2-7|TRBD1|.|TRBV19
CASSIGGTGVRYEQYF
TGTGCCAGTAGTATCGGCGGGACAGGGGTTAGGTACGAGCAGTACTTC
>TRBJ1-2|.|.|TRBV12-3/TRBV12-4
CASSLDRYGYTF
TGTGCCAGCAGTTTAGACCGGTATGGCTACACCTTC
>TRBJ1-6|.|.|TRBV6-6
CASSSTGNNSPLHF
TGTGCCAGCAGTTCGACAGGAAATAATTCACCCCTCCACTTT
>TRBJ2-1|TRBD2|once|TRBV11-2
CASSPRGSGRSSSYNEQFF
TGTGCCAGCAGCCCCAGGGGTAGCGGGAGGAGCAGCTCCTACAATGAGCAGTTCTTC
>TRBJ2-3|TRBD2|.|TRBV4-1
CASSQEETSGNTDTQYF
TGCGCCAGCAGCCAAGAAGAGACTAGCGGGAACACAGATACGCAGTATTTT
>TRBJ2-7|TRBD2|.|TRBV13
CASSFSGAKRDKYF
TGTGCCAGCAGCTTTAGCGGGGCAAAACGAGATAAGTACTTC
>TRBJ2-7|.|.|TRBV6-6
CASSPRKYEQYF
TGTGCCAGCAGCCCCAGAAAGTACGAGCAGTACTTC
>TRBJ2-6|TRBD2|.|TRBV11-1
CASTLGGTGANVLTF
TGTGCCAGCACCTTGGGGGGGACTGGGGCCAACGTCCTGACTTTC
>TRBJ2-1|.|.|TRBV5-6
CASSYPDRLDEQFF
TGTGCCAGCAGCTACCCAGACAGGTTGGATGAGCAGTTCTTC
>TRBJ2-3|.|once|TRBV5-1
CASSRRQSADTQYF
TGCGCCAGCAGCAGGCGGCAGTCCGCAGATACGCAGTATTTT
>TRBJ2-2|TRBD2|.|TRBV5-4
CASSLISGSSTGELFF
TGTGCCAGCAGCTTGATCAGCGGGAGTAGCACCGGGGAGCTGTTTTTT
>TRBJ1-1|.|once|TRBV19
CASSILSAEAFF
TGTGCCAGTAGTATTTTGTCCGCTGAAGCTTTCTTT
>TRBJ2-1|TRBD1|.|TRBV5-5
CASSLAGGQGAGEQFF
TGTGCCAGCAGCTTGGCCGGGGGACAGGGGGCTGGCGAGCAGTTCTTC
>TRBJ1-2|.|.|TRBV7-9
CASSLAMAGANYGYTF
TGTGCCAGCAGCTTAGCGATGGCAGGGGCGAACTATGGCTACACCTTC
>TRBJ2-5|TRBD2|.|TRBV19
CASSETSGRAGETQYF
TGTGCCAGTAGTGAGACTAGCGGGAGGGCCGGAGAGACCCAGTACTTC
>TRBJ2-7|.|.|TRBV6-6
CASSEGYEQYF
TGTGCCAGCAGTGAGGGCTACGAGCAGTACTTC
>TRBJ2-2|TRBD1|.|TRBV18
CASSRTGTDLTGELFF
TGTGCCAGCTCCCGGACCGGGACAGACCTCACCGGGGAGCTGTTTTTT
>TRBJ1-2|TRBD1|once|TRBV5-6
CASSRRDRGYGYTF
TGTGCCAGCAGCCGGCGGGACAGGGGGTATGGCTACACCTTC
>TRBJ2-5|.|few|TRBV2
CASRTDQETQYF
TGTGCCAGCAGGACAGACCAAGAGACCCAGTACTTC
>TRBJ2-3|.|.|TRBV5-4
CASSLGARRTDTQYF
TGTGCCAGCAGCTTAGGGGCCCGACGGACAGATACGCAGTATTTT